This section outlines one T cell receptor beta chain sequence together with its context. Its matching antigen is unknown. Given a much more abundant clone one base away, this may be a read error. The sample is drawn from a study of molecular identifiers for immune sequencing clone quantification. Study results and caveats: More than 98% of effector molecules, versus under 1% of naive-cell molecules, belonged to clones above 20 RNA copies. The sizes of highly expanded clones could be underestimated when identical TCR molecules share a barcode.

TCRdb re-analysed the PCR reads in MiXCR, keeping a single row per CDR3 protein. The table records tens of thousands of distinct CDR3 sequences, roughly 25% of them present only once. This CDR3 spans 14 amino acids. CDR1 is MNHEY, CDR2 SMNVEV, per germline (reference sequence). The germline V and J ends were trimmed by 3 bases and 5 bases, with 11 bases remaining between them. The clonotype was recovered from a human donor in good health. Some libraries in this study had Jurkat cell RNA spiked in. This chain joins TRBV27 and TRBJ1-5, with D uncertain. The sample taken for sequencing was naive CD8+ T cells from blood, with Jurkat cell RNA spiked in. This sample's subset: FACS-sorted CD8+CD4-CCR7+CD45RA+ naive T cells. The DNA for the CDR3 is TGTGCCAGCAGTTTTCGACGGTACCATCAGCCCCAGCATTTT. The encoded protein is CASSFRRYHQPQHF.